Presented here are 27 T cell receptor beta chains from one specimen sequenced in a study of T cells in Graves' hyperthyroidism and ophthalmopathy (dated by TCRdb to between 2018 and 2021). The method was multiplex PCR. Data came from an Illumina HiSeq 2000. Amplification of TCR beta CDR3 regions was carried out from RNA transcripts. The TCR CDR3 was subjected to a first round of RT-PCR using the HTBI primer set and the Qiagen OneStep RT-PCR kit. TCRdb trimmed public reads at Q25 via fastp, called clones via MiXCR and kept in-frame beta chains. All rows with the same CDR3 protein become a single entry with the most common DNA and genes. In this sample the table shows 410,000 or so distinct CDR3 sequences, roughly 14% of which occur a single time. The ten biggest clones cover around 13% of the sample. The specimen sequenced was blood. Receptors were obtained from a man between 18 and 35 years old with Graves' ophthalmopathy.

There are many counts of this clonotype. The gene calls are TRBV27 and TRBJ1-1; the D is unclear. Germline values: CDR1 MNHEY, CDR2 SMNVEV (reference sequence). CDR3 size: 16 residues. Trimming left V 3 bases short and J 3 bases short, with 17 bases between. The CDR3 loop reads CASSFGPHALDTEAFF. CDR3 sequence (DNA): TGTGCCAGCAGTTTTGGCCCGCACGCCCTCGACACTGAAGCTTTCTTT.

For this clonotype: A much more abundant neighbour one base away suggests this may be a read error. V usage is TRBV10-3 and J usage is TRBJ1-2; 8 nucleotides align to TRBD1. CDR3 size: 13 residues. Germline V gene sequence: CDR1 ENHRY, CDR2 SYGVKD. The V segment lost 6 bases and the J segment 4 bases; nucleotides outside the gene matches: 4. The CDR3 loop reads CAIRLQGGYGYTF. CDR3 coding DNA: TGTGCCATCAGGCTACAGGGGGGCTATGGCTACACCTTC.

This clonotype was found many times. J is TRBJ1-5 and V is TRBV3-1; D remains unclear. Germline values: CDR1 LGHDT, CDR2 YNNKEL (reference sequence). The CDR3 covers 14 residues. Between the trimmed V and J ends, which lost 0 bases and 4 bases, there was a span of 7 bases. As DNA, the CDR3 is TGTGCCAGCAGCCAAGAAGGCGGAAATCAGCCCCAGCATTTT. It yields the protein CASSQEGGNQPQHF.

Many counts were recorded for this clonotype. V and J are TRBV4-1 and TRBJ1-2; the D is unclear. The CDR3 consists of 13 residues. Germline assignment: CDR1 MGHRA and CDR2 YSYEKL. The V and J ends lost 0 bases and 6 bases respectively, with 8 bases between them. Here the CDR3 DNA reads TGCGCCAGCAGCCAAGAGGGCAGAAATGGCTACACCTTC. Residues: CASSQEGRNGYTF.

In its sample, this clonotype was seen many times. The chain is built from TRBV11-2 and TRBJ2-5; D is unclear. Trimming took 8 bases from V and 1 from J, leaving 11 bases between them. The CDR3 spans 13 residues. CDR1 and CDR2 from the germline V gene are SGHAT and FQNNGV. The CDR3 is CASSQAFQETQYF. The CDR3 DNA reads TGTGCCAGCTCTCAAGCGTTCCAAGAGACCCAGTACTTC.

In this sample, this clonotype turned up many times. This chain uses TRBV15 with TRBJ1-2; TRBD1 agrees at 7 bases. The CDR3 extends over 14 amino acids. The junction had 7 bases not matched to a gene; V was cut back by 2 bases and J by 7 bases. Germline lookup yields CDR1 LNHNV and CDR2 YYDKDF (reference sequence). The chain's CDR3 is CATSRPDREVGYTF. The CDR3 DNA reads as TGTGCCACCAGCAGACCCGACAGGGAGGTTGGCTACACCTTC.

This clonotype was observed a handful of times. The chain uses TRBV5-1 and TRBJ1-6; TRBD1 is a possible D gene (5 bases). V lost 4 bases and J lost 9, with 14 bases in between. CDR3 length: 14 residues. The V gene's germline CDR1 is SGHRS and CDR2 YFSETQ. CDR3 sequence (DNA): TGCGCCAGCAGCGAACGGGGCTTTACTTCACCCCTCCACTTT. Amino acid sequence: CASSERGFTSPLHF.

This clonotype has only a few counts. The chain combines TRBV28 with TRBJ2-7; tentative D call: TRBD2 (5 bases). This CDR3 is built from 14 residues. CDR1 is MDHEN, CDR2 SYDVKM, per germline. V was clipped by 7 bases and J by 2 bases, with 15 bases between them. The CDR3 here is CASTPGLGAYEQYF. The DNA for the CDR3 is TGTGCCAGCACCCCCGGGCTGGGAGCCTACGAGCAGTACTTC. Looking up the rest from reference TRBV28 and TRBJ2-7 gives the full variable domain: DVKVTQSSRYLVKRTGEKVFLECVQDMDHENMFWYRQDPGLGLRLIYFSYDVKMKEKGDIPEGYSVSREKKERFSLILESASTNQTSMYLCASTPGLGAYEQYFGPGTRLTVT.

This clonotype has ten or more counts. The gene calls are TRBV20-1 and TRBJ1-5; 9 positions match TRBD1. The V gene end was trimmed by 4 bases and the J gene end by 6 bases; junction bases not matched to a gene: 7. The CDR3 is 14 amino acids. Germline V gives CDR1 DFQATT, CDR2 SNEGSKA (reference sequence). The CDR3 here is CSATSGTGSQPQHF. CDR3 in DNA: TGCAGTGCTACCTCCGGGACAGGGTCTCAGCCCCAGCATTTT.

This clonotype showed up just a few times. The gene calls are TRBV7-9 and TRBJ1-5; TRBD1 is a possible D gene (5 bases). V was pared by 5 bases and J by 9 bases, with 20 bases between. Germline CDR1 reads SEHNR; CDR2 reads FQNEAQ (reference sequence). This CDR3 has 15 amino acids. CDR3 protein: CASSPGRGPGGPQHF. CDR3 in DNA: TGTGCCAGCAGCCCAGGGCGGGGACCCGGGGGGCCCCAGCATTTT.

This clonotype was recorded at least ten times. V usage is TRBV5-4 and J usage is TRBJ2-3; 10 nucleotides agree with TRBD2. Unmatched junction bases numbered 5, after V lost 2 bases and J lost 8 bases. Germline assignment: CDR1 SGHNT and CDR2 YYREEE (reference sequence). The CDR3 is made up of 14 amino acids. The CDR3 DNA sequence: TGTGCCAGCAGCTTCCTAGCGGGGGAGGGTACGCAGTATTTT. It codes for CASSFLAGEGTQYF.

This clonotype was seen repeatedly, ten times or more. The gene calls are TRBV3-1 and TRBJ2-5; no reliable D call. The CDR3 runs to 13 residues. The V end was cut by 8 bases, the J end by 1 base, with 11 bases between. Germline CDR1 is LGHDT and CDR2 is YNNKEL (reference sequence). This CDR3 reads CASAEAFQETQYF. CDR3 DNA: TGTGCCAGCGCCGAGGCCTTCCAAGAGACCCAGTACTTC.

This clonotype was counted a few times. The chain recombines TRBV9 with TRBJ2-1; TRBD2 matches at 13 bases. The junction had 4 bases not matched to a gene; V was cut back by 7 bases and J by 6 bases. Per the germline V gene, CDR1 is SGDLS and CDR2 is YYNGEE. This CDR3 is built from 14 residues. The chain's CDR3 is CASSGTSGANEQFF. The CDR3 DNA follows: TGTGCCAGCTCCGGGACTAGCGGGGCCAATGAGCAGTTCTTC.

This clonotype has at least ten counts. The chain recombines TRBV2 with TRBJ1-2, with no clear D. The germline V gene has CDR1 SNHLY and CDR2 FYNNEI. The CDR3 totals 14 residues. Between the trimmed V and J ends, which lost 2 bases and 4 bases, there was a span of 11 bases. The CDR3 DNA reads TGTGCCAGCAGTGAAATCCCCGGAGGCTATGGCTACACCTTC. Its protein is CASSEIPGGYGYTF.

The J gene is TRBJ2-1, the V gene TRBV7-6; TRBD2 agrees at 10 bases. This CDR3 region has 17 residues. Germline trimming cut 2 bases from V and 2 bases from J; bases unmatched to any gene: 6. Germline loops: CDR1 SGHVS, CDR2 FNYEAQ. For the CDR3, the DNA is TGTGCCAGCAGCTTAAGGGCCAGCGGGGGGGCCTACAATGAGCAGTTCTTC. This translates into CASSLRASGGAYNEQFF.

The chain uses TRBV15 and TRBJ2-7; 8 positions agree with TRBD2. CDR1 is LNHNV, CDR2 YYDKDF, per germline (reference sequence). V gave up 5 bases and J gave up 6 bases; unmatched junction bases: 18. The CDR3 spans 17 residues. This CDR3 is CATSPTGAGSGAAEQYF. CDR3 bases: TGTGCCACCAGCCCTACGGGTGCGGGTAGCGGGGCCGCCGAGCAGTACTTC. Drawing the rest from reference TRBV15 and TRBJ2-7, the complete variable domain is DAMVIQNPRYQVTQFGKPVTLSCSQTLNHNVMYWYQQKSSQAPKLLFHYYDKDFNNEADTPDNFQSRRPNTSFCFLDIRSPGLGDTAMYLCATSPTGAGSGAAEQYFGPGTRLTVT.

This clonotype was picked up many times. The chain couples TRBV30 to TRBJ1-2; weak D call: TRBD1 (6 bases). Trimming left V 4 bases short and J 4 bases short, with 13 bases between. Germline loops: CDR1 GTSNPN, CDR2 SVGIG (reference sequence). The CDR3 consists of 13 residues. The CDR3 DNA reads TGTGCCTGGACACCAGGGGAGGCCTATGGCTACACCTTC. Translation gives CAWTPGEAYGYTF.

This clonotype was detected many times. The chain joins TRBV5-5 to TRBJ1-5; D gene uncertain. V was clipped by 1 base and J by 0 bases, with 20 bases between them. This CDR3 is 19 amino acids long. CDR1 SGHKS and CDR2 YYEKEE come from the germline V gene (reference sequence). The CDR3 spells CASSLSAARNTYSNQPQHF. For the CDR3, the DNA is TGTGCCAGCAGCTTGTCCGCGGCCAGGAATACTTATAGCAATCAGCCCCAGCATTTT.

This clonotype was detected many times. This chain links TRBV11-2 with TRBJ2-7; the match to TRBD1 covers 9 bases. The CDR3 is 16 residues long. With V trimmed by 0 bases and J by 4 bases, 7 bases remained unmatched. Germline V gene sequence: CDR1 SGHAT, CDR2 FQNNGV. The CDR3 is CASSLDLTGGVYEQYF. The DNA for the CDR3 is TGTGCCAGCAGCTTAGATCTGACAGGGGGGGTGTACGAGCAGTACTTC. Together with reference TRBV11-2 and TRBJ2-7, the CDR3 gives the full variable domain: EAGVAQSPRYKIIEKRQSVAFWCNPISGHATLYWYQQILGQGPKLLIQFQNNGVVDDSQLPKDRFSAERLKGVDSTLKIQPAKLEDSAVYLCASSLDLTGGVYEQYFGPGTRLTVT.

This clonotype was seen a few times. J is TRBJ1-1 and V is TRBV19; 8 bases line up with TRBD1. The CDR3 is 15 residues long. Germline V gene lookup returns CDR1 LNHDA and CDR2 SQIVND (reference sequence). Unmatched junction bases numbered 8, after V lost 4 bases and J lost 4 bases. The CDR3 DNA follows: TGTGCCAGTAGTAGATTGCAGGGGGCGAGCACTGAAGCTTTCTTT. Protein product: CASSRLQGASTEAFF.

This clonotype was detected many times. The chain couples TRBV12-3 or TRBV12-4 to TRBJ2-1; tentatively, D is TRBD1 (5 bases). The CDR3 covers 20 residues. The V end was cut by 3 bases, the J end by 6 bases, with 30 bases between. The CDR3 coding sequence is TGTGCCAGCAGTTTTCCCACGAGCCCGGGTCTCCAAGGGGTTGTCAATGAGCAGTTCTTC. This translates into CASSFPTSPGLQGVVNEQFF.

This clonotype was recorded at least ten times. The J gene is TRBJ2-5, the V gene TRBV7-9, with D possibly matching TRBD2 (5 bases). The ends were cut back, 5 bases at V and 3 bases at J, with 13 bases in the middle. The CDR3 runs to 14 residues. Germline V gene sequence: CDR1 SEHNR, CDR2 FQNEAQ (reference sequence). CDR3 loop: CASSPGMGKETQYF. The CDR3 nucleotides read TGTGCCAGCAGCCCCGGGATGGGTAAAGAGACCCAGTACTTC.

This clonotype was counted between two and nine times. Possible read error: a much larger clone is one base away. The CDR3 end shows no conserved phenylalanine or tryptophan, and so a read error is likely. The J gene is TRBJ1-1, the V gene TRBV5-1, with D possibly being TRBD1 (6 bases). Trimming left V 6 bases short and J 0 bases short, with 15 bases between. CDR3 length equals 15 residues. The germline V gene has CDR1 SGHRS and CDR2 YFSETQ. The CDR3 here is CASKIDQGLNTEAFI. The DNA of the CDR3 is TGCGCCAGCAAAATAGACCAGGGGCTGAACACTGAAGCTTTCATT.

This clonotype was observed many times. This chain connects TRBV5-1 to TRBJ2-1; TRBD1 or TRBD2 may be the D gene (5 bases each). This CDR3 has 15 amino acids. Looked up from germline, CDR1 is SGHRS and CDR2 is YFSETQ. V shed 5 bases and J shed 0 bases, with 12 bases lying between them. The CDR3 protein is CASRRGDSSYNEQFF. The CDR3 DNA is TGCGCCAGCAGACGAGGGGATTCCTCCTACAATGAGCAGTTCTTC.

This clonotype was found a few times. The chain employs TRBV7-3 and TRBJ2-2; D perhaps matches TRBD1 (6 bases). From germline, CDR1 is SGHTA and CDR2 FQGTGA. V was cut by 3 bases and J by 7 bases, with 15 bases left in between. The CDR3 extends over 15 amino acids. CDR3 sequence reads: CASSFHQTGFGELFF. The CDR3 DNA follows: TGTGCCAGCAGCTTCCACCAAACAGGGTTCGGGGAGCTGTTTTTT.

To note about this clonotype: A much larger clone lies one base from this, so it may be a read error. The genes are TRBV5-1 and TRBJ2-1, with a possible D match to TRBD2 (6 bases). The length of the CDR3 is 16 residues. CDR1 is SGHRS and CDR2 is YFSETQ in the germline V gene. CDR3 sequence reads: CAGSPHETSFTNEQFF. Written as DNA, the CDR3 is TGCGCCGGCAGCCCCCACGAAACTAGCTTTACTAATGAGCAGTTCTTC.

This clonotype was observed at least ten times. CDR3 bases: TGTGCCAGCCAGGACGGGTACTCTGGAAACACCATATATTTT. Its translation is CASQDGYSGNTIYF. The chain joins TRBV2 to TRBJ1-3; no reliable D call. This CDR3 spans 14 amino acids. Deletions cut 8 bases from V and 0 bases from J, with 11 bases between. The V gene's germline CDR1 is SNHLY and CDR2 FYNNEI. Full variable domain (rest looked up from reference TRBV2 and TRBJ1-3): EPEVTQTPSHQVTQMGQEVILRCVPISNHLYFYWYRQILGQKVEFLVSFYNNEISEKSEIFDDQFSVERPDGSNFTLKIRSTKLEDSAMYFCASQDGYSGNTIYFGEGSWLTVV.